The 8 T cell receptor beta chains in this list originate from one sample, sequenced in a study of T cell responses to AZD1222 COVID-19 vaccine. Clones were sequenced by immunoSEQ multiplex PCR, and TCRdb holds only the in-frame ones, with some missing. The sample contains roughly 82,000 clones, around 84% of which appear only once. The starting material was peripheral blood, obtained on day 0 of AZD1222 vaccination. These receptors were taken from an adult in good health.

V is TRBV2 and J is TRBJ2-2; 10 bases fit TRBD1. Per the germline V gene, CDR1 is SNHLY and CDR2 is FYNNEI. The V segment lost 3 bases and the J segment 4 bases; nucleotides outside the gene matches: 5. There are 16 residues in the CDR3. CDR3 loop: CASSDGGQGVTGELFF. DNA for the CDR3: TGTGCCAGCAGTGATGGAGGACAGGGGGTCACCGGGGAGCTGTTTTTT.

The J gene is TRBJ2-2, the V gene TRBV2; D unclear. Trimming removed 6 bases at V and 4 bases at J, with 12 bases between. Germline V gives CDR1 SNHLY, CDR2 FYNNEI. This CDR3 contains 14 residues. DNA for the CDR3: TGTGCCAGCAGGGCCTACTGGGGCACCGGGGAGCTGTTTTTT. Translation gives CASRAYWGTGELFF.

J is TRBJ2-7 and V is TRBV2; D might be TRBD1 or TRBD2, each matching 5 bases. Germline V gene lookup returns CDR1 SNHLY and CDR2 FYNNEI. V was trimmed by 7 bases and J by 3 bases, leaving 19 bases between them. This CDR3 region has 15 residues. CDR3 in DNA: TGTGCCAGCAATCCGGCGACGAGGGACCTCTACGAGCAGTACTTC. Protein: CASNPATRDLYEQYF.

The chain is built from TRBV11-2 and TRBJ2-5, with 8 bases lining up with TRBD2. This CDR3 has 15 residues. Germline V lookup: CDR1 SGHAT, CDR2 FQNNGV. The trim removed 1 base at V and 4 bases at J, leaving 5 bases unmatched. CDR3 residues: CASSLAGGAGETQYF. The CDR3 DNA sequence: TGTGCCAGCAGCTTAGCGGGGGGGGCCGGAGAGACCCAGTACTTC.

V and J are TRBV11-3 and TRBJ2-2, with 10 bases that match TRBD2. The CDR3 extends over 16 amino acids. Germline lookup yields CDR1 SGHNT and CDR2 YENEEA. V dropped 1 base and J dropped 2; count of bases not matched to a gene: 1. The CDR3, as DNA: TGTGCCAGCAGCTTAGTAGCGGGGGGTAACACCGGGGAGCTGTTTTTT. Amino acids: CASSLVAGGNTGELFF.

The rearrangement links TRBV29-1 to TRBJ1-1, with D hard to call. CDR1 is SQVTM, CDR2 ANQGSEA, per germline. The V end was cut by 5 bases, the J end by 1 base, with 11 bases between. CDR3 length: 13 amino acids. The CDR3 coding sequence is TGCAGCGTTAGTCCGAGGGCGAACACTGAAGCTTTCTTT. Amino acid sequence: CSVSPRANTEAFF.

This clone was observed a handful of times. This chain's CDR3 is CASTTGLKLFF. For the CDR3, the DNA is TGTGCCAGCACCACAGGGTTGAAACTGTTTTTT. The chain couples TRBV12-3 or TRBV12-4 to TRBJ1-4; D is perhaps TRBD1 (6 bases). The CDR3 is 11 residues long. V was trimmed by 7 bases and J by 11 bases, leaving 11 bases between them.

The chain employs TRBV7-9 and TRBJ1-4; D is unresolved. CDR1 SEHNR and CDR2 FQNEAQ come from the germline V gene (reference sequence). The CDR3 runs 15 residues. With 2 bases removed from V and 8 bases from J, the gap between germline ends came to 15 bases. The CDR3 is CASSLSATGGEKLFF. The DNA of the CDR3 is TGTGCCAGCAGCTTATCGGCGACCGGAGGAGAAAAACTGTTTTTT.